These 8 T cell receptor beta chains were sequenced from one sample in a study of CD8+ T cells in alopecia areata (dated by TCRdb to 2016 to 2019). Reading the label with the study, this specimen's time point is: baseline before oral tofacitinib. Receptor libraries were prepared by the immunoSEQ multiplex PCR assay. For TCR sequencing, RNA was extracted from every sample and reverse transcribed into cDNA to serve as template. The table was pulled from immuneACCESS by TCRdb, which kept in-frame rearrangements only. Such tables lose some clones; where checked, under half of the loss comes from unresolved V genes, and the rest has no known cause. Present in this sample are 120,000 to 150,000 clones, more than 75% of which were seen just once. Approximately 16% of the sample is held by the ten biggest clonotypes. This specimen consisted of CD8+ T cells sorted from blood, obtained at week 0. All receptors derive from a human donor with alopecia areata.

The chain is built from TRBV6-5 and TRBJ1-2; D not resolved. The CDR3 is 13 residues long. Germline V gives CDR1 MNHEY, CDR2 SVGAGI. V was pared by 6 bases and J by 5 bases, with 13 bases between. The CDR3 reads CASRPDTVYGYTF. The CDR3 DNA sequence: TGTGCCAGCAGGCCTGACACCGTATATGGCTACACCTTC.

The sample holds one count of this clone. The chain carries TRBV11-2 and TRBJ2-1; 7 bases agree with TRBD2. The CDR3 totals 15 residues. Germline V lookup: CDR1 SGHAT, CDR2 FQNNGV. After removal of 2 bases from V and 8 bases from J, the junction contained 9 bases not matched to a gene. CDR3 sequence: CASSLTAGIGDEQFF. CDR3 nucleotides: TGTGCCAGCAGCTTAACAGCGGGGATCGGCGATGAGCAGTTCTTC.

This chain uses TRBV9 with TRBJ2-1; D gene unclear. CDR1 and CDR2 (germline): SGDLS, YYNGEE. CDR3 size: 15 residues. The germline V and J ends were trimmed by 4 bases and 5 bases, with 16 bases remaining between them. This CDR3 is CASSSSGPPHNEQFF. CDR3 sequence (DNA): TGTGCCAGCAGCTCCTCCGGGCCCCCTCACAATGAGCAGTTCTTC. Full variable domain (rest looked up from reference TRBV9 and TRBJ2-1): DSGVTQTPKHLITATGQRVTLRCSPRSGDLSVYWYQQSLDQGLQFLIQYYNGEERAKGNILERFSAQQFPDLHSELNLSSLELGDSALYFCASSSSGPPHNEQFFGPGTRLTVL.

The chain has TRBV5-1 and TRBJ1-5; maybe TRBD1 (5 bases). CDR1 and CDR2 (germline): SGHRS, YFSETQ. The germline V and J ends were trimmed by 1 base and 6 bases, with 11 bases remaining between them. The CDR3 length is 14 residues. As DNA, the CDR3 is TGCGCCAGCAGCTTGTGGGGGGAAGGTCAGCCCCAGCATTTT. This gives the protein CASSLWGEGQPQHF.

This clone has just one count. The gene calls are TRBV15 and TRBJ2-5; D gene ambiguous. The better agreement between TRBJ2-7 and the DNA end casts doubt on the J call. Germline CDR1 and CDR2: LNHNV and YYDKDF (reference sequence). The CDR3 consists of 16 residues. CDR3 sequence reads: CATSSNGRRSSYEQYF. CDR3 sequence (DNA): TGTGCCACCAGCAGCAACGGACGGCGGAGCTCCTACGAGCAGTACTTC.

The chain recombines TRBV27 with TRBJ2-5; D remains ambiguous. Germline CDR1 is MNHEY and CDR2 is SMNVEV (reference sequence). V was pared by 7 bases and J by 0 bases, with 9 bases between. The CDR3 totals 13 residues. DNA of the CDR3: TGTGCCAGCACCTCCTTAGACCAAGAGACCCAGTACTTC. Amino acids: CASTSLDQETQYF.

This chain joins TRBV9 and TRBJ2-3; 10 bases agree with TRBD2. Germline loops: CDR1 SGDLS, CDR2 YYNGEE. V lost 4 bases and J lost 4; bases outside the gene matches: 6. The CDR3 covers 15 residues. CDR3 sequence reads: CASSPSGGAADTQYF. Written as DNA, the CDR3 is TGTGCCAGCAGCCCCAGCGGGGGGGCCGCAGATACGCAGTATTTT.

CDR3: CASSIGVRAATDTQYF. The DNA of the CDR3 is TGTGCCAGCAGTATTGGGGTACGGGCAGCCACAGATACGCAGTATTTT. The rearrangement links TRBV6-6 to TRBJ2-3; D remains unclear. Trimming shortened V by 5 bases and J by 2 bases, and 17 bases separated the two germline ends. The CDR3 consists of 16 residues. Germline-derived CDR1 and CDR2 are MNHNY and SVGAGI (reference sequence).